In this sample, the clone carrying this T cell receptor (beta chain) turned up once. This sample was included in a study of blood T cell repertoires in COVID-19. Germline trimming cut 4 bases from V and 7 bases from J; bases unmatched to any gene: 4. There are 14 residues in the CDR3. Germline loops: CDR1 MNHEY, CDR2 SVGAGI. Profiling relied on immunoSEQ multiplex PCR, and the TCRdb table lists in-frame clones only, not all of them. Among almost 300,000 clones listed, about 87% were seen once. V is TRBV6-5 and J is TRBJ1-6; 7 bases map to TRBD1. Specimen: peripheral blood. The TCR originated in a man between 70 and 80 years old with acute or convalescent COVID-19. The CDR3 coding sequence is TGTGCCAGCAGTTGGGGACAGAACAATTCACCCCTCCACTTT. As protein: CASSWGQNNSPLHF.